What follows are 5 T cell receptor beta chains derived from one specimen sequenced in a study of OX40 agonist ivuxolimab in advanced cancers. Assay used: immunoSEQ multiplex PCR; TCRdb lists only in-frame clones, some missing. The data show some 35,000 clones, with roughly 84% seen just once and about 14% held by the top ten. The specimen comprised CD4+ or CD8+ T cells sorted from blood, sampled in a trial of the OX40 agonist ivuxolimab. These receptor sequences come from an adult with an advanced solid tumor such as melanoma, head and neck, liver or kidney cancer.

This chain links TRBV19 with TRBJ1-3; perhaps TRBD1 as D (6 bases). CDR1 is LNHDA and CDR2 is SQIVND in the germline V gene (reference sequence). CDR3 length: 14 amino acids. V lost 7 bases and J lost 2, with 12 bases in between. CDR3 nucleotides: TGTGCCAGTAAAAGCCCAGGGGCTGGAAACACCATATATTTT. It codes for CASKSPGAGNTIYF.

This clone was recorded only once. CDR3 sequence: CASSGTSGGNEQFF. The DNA for the CDR3 is TGTGCCAGCAGCGGGACTAGCGGGGGTAATGAGCAGTTCTTC. This chain joins TRBV2 and TRBJ2-1; the match to TRBD2 covers 14 bases. The trim removed 6 bases at V and 7 bases at J, leaving 2 bases unmatched. The germline V gene encodes CDR1 SNHLY and CDR2 FYNNEI. This CDR3 has 14 residues.

The chain couples TRBV28 to TRBJ1-5; no clear D. CDR1 and CDR2 from the germline V gene are MDHEN and SYDVKM. This CDR3 is built from 13 residues. Trimming stripped 8 bases from V and 0 bases from J, with 8 bases between. The CDR3 loop reads CASVSHSNQPQHF. CDR3 bases: TGTGCCAGCGTGAGTCATAGCAATCAGCCCCAGCATTTT.

This clone has more than one count but fewer than ten. This chain uses TRBV9 with TRBJ2-1; TRBD2 might be the D (7 bases). V was trimmed by 3 bases and J by 10 bases, leaving 23 bases between them. CDR3 size: 16 residues. Germline V gene sequence: CDR1 SGDLS, CDR2 YYNGEE. CDR3 in DNA: TGTGCCAGCAGCGGTAGACAGGCCGGGGGGAGCCGGGAGCAGTTCTTC. The encoded protein is CASSGRQAGGSREQFF.

Comments on this clone: Other DNA sequences of this sample code for an identical CDR3. The chain links TRBV28 to TRBJ1-1; D is uncertain. The germline V gene encodes CDR1 MDHEN and CDR2 SYDVKM. V was pared by 2 bases and J by 0 bases, with 7 bases between. The CDR3 runs 14 residues. The chain's CDR3 is CASSLERMNTEAFF. The CDR3 region has the DNA TGTGCCAGCAGTTTAGAAAGGATGAACACTGAAGCTTTCTTT.